The next 27 T cell receptor beta chains were all read from a single sample in a study of blood T cells in healthy people across ages. Alongside a J-beta primer mix, a sample-barcoded 5' primer served in a second PCR lasting about 7 to 12 cycles. Each CDR3 protein gets one entry after TCRdb re-called the 5' RACE reads with MiXCR. Of approximately 600,000 distinct CDR3 sequences listed, roughly 58% are singletons. The sequenced sample was blood. The origin of the receptors is a man aged 55 to 70 in good health.

The genes are TRBV21-1 and TRBJ2-5; the table assigns TRBD1, which was not confirmed against the DNA. TRBV21-1 is flagged as a pseudogene. The CDR3 runs to 13 residues. The CDR3: CAEAGGRQETQYF. The CDR3 nucleotides are TGTGCCGAAGCCGGGGGCCGTCAAGAGACCCAGTACTTC.

The rearrangement joins TRBV25-1 to TRBJ2-1, with 11 bases lining up with TRBD2. CDR3 length: 16 amino acids. Per germline, CDR1 MGHDK and CDR2 SYGVNS. The J segment lost 6 bases and the V segment lost 6 bases, leaving 10 bases of the junction unmatched. The CDR3 region has the DNA TGTGCCAGCAGGGAGACTAGCGGGGAATATTCCAATGAGCAGTTCTTC. It encodes CASRETSGEYSNEQFF.

The chain carries TRBV6-6 and TRBJ2-5; D might be TRBD1 (7 bases). The CDR3 contains 16 residues. The germline V gene has CDR1 MNHNY and CDR2 SVGAGI (reference sequence). Trimming pared 0 bases from V and 1 base from J, leaving 12 bases between. CDR3 DNA: TGTGCCAGCAGTTACTCGACGGAGGGGGCCCAAGAGACCCAGTACTTC. This sequence encodes CASSYSTEGAQETQYF.

The CDR3 nucleotides are TGTGCCAGCAGCCAATCCTGGGACAGGGGCGAGCAGTACTTC. It codes for CASSQSWDRGEQYF. The chain combines TRBV3-1 with TRBJ2-5; 10 nucleotides align to TRBD1. With the DNA end fitting TRBJ2-7 better, the J assignment may be wrong. The CDR3 extends over 14 amino acids. The germline V gene encodes CDR1 LGHDT and CDR2 YNNKEL (reference sequence).

The rearrangement joins TRBV5-1 to TRBJ1-2; 7 nucleotides line up with TRBD1. V lost 4 bases and J lost 3; bases outside the gene matches: 12. The CDR3 runs to 16 residues. From germline, CDR1 is SGHRS and CDR2 YFSETQ. For the CDR3, the DNA is TGCGCCAGCAGCCGGAGGGGGCAACAGGGATACTATGGCTACACCTTC. This sequence encodes CASSRRGQQGYYGYTF.

The rearrangement joins TRBV5-1 to TRBJ1-4; TRBD1 is a possible D gene (6 bases). This CDR3 contains 14 residues. Deletions cut 4 bases from V and 4 bases from J, with 11 bases between. The germline gives CDR1 SGHRS, CDR2 YFSETQ. CDR3 nucleotides: TGCGCCAGCAGCCGGACAGATTTTAATGAAAAACTGTTTTTT. Translation: CASSRTDFNEKLFF.

In DNA form, the CDR3 reads TGTGCCAGCAATCCGCGGCCAGGGAATGAAAAACTGTTTTTT. Its translation is CASNPRPGNEKLFF. The chain combines TRBV6-6 with TRBJ1-4, with a weak D call TRBD1 (5 bases). V shed 7 bases and J shed 5 bases, with 14 bases lying between them. The germline CDR1 and CDR2 sequences are MNHNY and SVGAGI (reference sequence). The CDR3 totals 14 residues.

This clonotype was found once. This chain uses TRBV7-3 with TRBJ2-1, with 7 bases lining up with TRBD2. V was pared by 2 bases and J by 4 bases, with 8 bases of the junction left unmatched. The CDR3 length is 16 residues. The germline gives CDR1 SGHTA, CDR2 FQGTGA. The DNA for the CDR3 is TGTGCCAGCAGCTTAGGAAGACTAGCAGGATACAATGAGCAGTTCTTC. It encodes CASSLGRLAGYNEQFF.

As to this clonotype: One end of the junction fails to match germline, which may point to a read error. V is TRBV6-6 and J is TRBJ1-5, with 7 positions matching TRBD1. Germline CDR1 MNHNY, CDR2 SVGAGI (reference sequence). The CDR3 has 15 amino acids. CDR3 in DNA: TGTGCCAGCAGACCACAGGGGCGGGACAATCAGCCCCGGCATTTT. This codes for CASRPQGRDNQPRHF.

This clonotype has more than one count but fewer than ten. The V and J genes are TRBV3-1 and TRBJ2-5; unclear D gene. CDR3 size: 11 residues. The ends were cut back, 2 bases at V and 4 bases at J, with 2 bases in the middle. Germline values: CDR1 LGHDT, CDR2 YNNKEL (reference sequence). The CDR3: CASSQLETQYF. The CDR3 DNA follows: TGTGCCAGCAGCCAACTAGAGACCCAGTACTTC.

The gene calls are TRBV10-1 and TRBJ2-1; no firm D call. CDR3 length equals 13 residues. The V and J ends lost 5 bases and 7 bases respectively, with 12 bases between them. Looked up from germline, CDR1 is WNHNN and CDR2 is SYGVQD (reference sequence). CDR3 nucleotide sequence: TGCGCCAGCAGTTCCGACGGGTGGAATGAGCAGTTCTTC. It translates to CASSSDGWNEQFF.

This clonotype was found a few times. The J gene is TRBJ2-1, the V gene TRBV20-1, with 10 bases aligning to TRBD2. This CDR3 is 15 amino acids long. V dropped 0 bases and J dropped 4; count of bases not matched to a gene: 3. CDR1 and CDR2 (germline): DFQATT, SNEGSKA (reference sequence). CDR3 protein: CSARDQRGGYNEQFF. For the CDR3, the DNA is TGCAGTGCTAGAGACCAGCGGGGGGGTTACAATGAGCAGTTCTTC.

J is TRBJ2-5 and V is TRBV6-1; D perhaps matches TRBD2 (6 bases). The CDR3 has 16 residues. Germline V lookup: CDR1 MNHNS, CDR2 SASEGT. The V end was cut by 0 bases, the J end by 4 bases, with 15 bases between. Here the CDR3 reads CASSEALRRGGETQYF. DNA of the CDR3: TGTGCCAGCAGTGAAGCGCTTCGAAGGGGAGGAGAGACCCAGTACTTC.

The rearrangement uses TRBV3-1 and TRBJ1-1; 8 bases map to TRBD1. The length of the CDR3 is 14 residues. V shed 1 base, J shed 8 bases, and the junction held 6 bases outside the gene matches. Germline loops: CDR1 LGHDT, CDR2 YNNKEL (reference sequence). The CDR3 DNA reads as TGTGCCAGCAGCCAAGCCCAACAGGGGGGGGAAGCTTTCTTT. The encoded protein is CASSQAQQGGEAFF.

This chain connects TRBV20-1 to TRBJ2-7; TRBD2 matches 15 bases. The ends lost 2 bases at V and 7 bases at J; junction bases unmatched: 6. The CDR3 spans 15 residues. The germline V gene has CDR1 DFQATT and CDR2 SNEGSKA (reference sequence). The chain's CDR3 is CSARSRTSGGEEQYF. In nucleotides, the CDR3 is TGCAGTGCTAGATCCAGGACTAGCGGGGGGGAGGAGCAGTACTTC.

V usage is TRBV5-1 and J usage is TRBJ2-5; D is undetermined. V gave up 3 bases and J gave up 5 bases, with 14 bases separating them. The CDR3 has 14 residues. The germline CDR1 and CDR2 sequences are SGHRS and YFSETQ. CDR3 nucleotide sequence: TGCGCCAGCAGCTCTGGGCGCTTTGGGGAGACCCAGTACTTC. It encodes CASSSGRFGETQYF.

This clonotype showed up just once. The chain couples TRBV5-1 to TRBJ2-2; D gene unclear. This CDR3 has 17 amino acids. V gave up 0 bases and J gave up 0 bases, with 12 bases separating them. Germline-derived CDR1 and CDR2 are SGHRS and YFSETQ. CDR3 amino acids: CASSLVIVGPNTGELFF. The CDR3 nucleotides read TGCGCCAGCAGCTTGGTTATTGTCGGACCGAACACCGGGGAGCTGTTTTTT.

This clonotype was counted between two and nine times. The rearrangement joins TRBV12-3 or TRBV12-4 to TRBJ1-1; D unresolved. With 0 bases removed from V and 1 base from J, the gap between germline ends came to 6 bases. The CDR3 runs 14 residues. The CDR3 DNA reads as TGTGCCAGCAGTTTAGCTGGGGAGAACACTGAAGCTTTCTTT. It encodes CASSLAGENTEAFF.

The chain carries TRBV12-3 or TRBV12-4 and TRBJ2-3, with D possibly matching TRBD1 (6 bases). The CDR3 consists of 14 residues. Trimming cost V 6 bases and J 4 bases, with 14 bases left between them. The chain's CDR3 is CASRTRTASDTQYF. The CDR3 region has the DNA TGTGCCAGCAGGACACGGACAGCCTCAGATACGCAGTATTTT.

The rearrangement links TRBV6-2 or TRBV6-3 to TRBJ2-7; a weak D match, TRBD1 (5 bases). Germline CDR1 MNHEY, CDR2 SVGEGT. The ends were cut back, 7 bases at V and 4 bases at J, with 17 bases in the middle. The length of the CDR3 is 14 residues. The CDR3 is CASTVRGTLYEQYF. The CDR3 region has the DNA TGTGCCAGCACCGTTAGGGGCACCCTGTACGAGCAGTACTTC.

Concerning this clonotype: At one end the junction does not follow the germline gene, possibly because of a read error. The chain carries TRBV28 and TRBJ2-7, with 9 bases matching TRBD1. Germline CDR1 is MDHEN and CDR2 is SYDVKM. CDR3 length: 15 residues. This CDR3 is CAGSTPRDRDYEQYF. CDR3 sequence (DNA): TGTGCCGGCAGTACCCCACGGGACAGGGACTACGAGCAGTACTTC.

J is TRBJ2-5 and V is TRBV7-8, with D uncertain. The germline V gene has CDR1 SGHVS and CDR2 FQNEAQ. V was pared by 5 bases and J by 2 bases, with 15 bases between. The CDR3 is made up of 15 amino acids. The CDR3 DNA reads TGTGCCAGCAGCCCGCTTGAGGCAACTCAAGAGACCCAGTACTTC. Protein sequence: CASSPLEATQETQYF.

The chain has TRBV20-1 and TRBJ2-3; perhaps D is TRBD1 or TRBD2 (5 bases each). Germline CDR1 DFQATT, CDR2 SNEGSKA (reference sequence). CDR3 size: 14 residues. Trimming cost V 6 bases and J 1 base, with 14 bases left between them. CDR3 coding DNA: TGCAGTGCCAGGGACGGGACCGGCACAGATACGCAGTATTTT. The encoded protein is CSARDGTGTDTQYF.

The gene calls are TRBV6-6 and TRBJ1-1; TRBD1 matches at 7 bases. The CDR3 runs to 14 residues. With V trimmed by 6 bases and J by 5 bases, 9 bases remained unmatched. CDR1 is MNHNY, CDR2 SVGAGI, per germline (reference sequence). As DNA, the CDR3 is TGTGCCAGCAGACAGGGGTTGGGTGATACTGAAGCTTTCTTT. The encoded protein is CASRQGLGDTEAFF.

This clonotype was found once. J is TRBJ1-1 and V is TRBV7-6; D not certain. The CDR3 spans 15 residues. The V and J ends lost 2 bases and 2 bases respectively, with 12 bases between them. Germline V gives CDR1 SGHVS, CDR2 FNYEAQ. The CDR3 DNA reads as TGTGCCAGCAGCTTAAGTCTTGGTGGAAACACTGAAGCTTTCTTT. Protein product: CASSLSLGGNTEAFF.

The chain joins TRBV25-1 to TRBJ2-1, with D tentatively TRBD2 (5 bases). V dropped 4 bases and J dropped 6 bases, with 10 bases sitting between them. This CDR3 is built from 13 residues. The germline CDR1 and CDR2 sequences are MGHDK and SYGVNS. The CDR3: CASSVLEGNEQFF. The DNA of the CDR3 is TGTGCCAGCAGTGTTCTAGAGGGCAATGAGCAGTTCTTC.

Here the CDR3 reads CSVEDRAGGPNEQFF. DNA of the CDR3: TGCAGCGTTGAAGATCGCGCGGGGGGGCCCAATGAGCAGTTCTTC. The J gene is TRBJ2-1, the V gene TRBV29-1, with 9 bases lining up with TRBD2. This CDR3 spans 15 amino acids. Per germline, CDR1 SQVTM and CDR2 ANQGSEA. J lost 6 bases, V lost 0 bases, and 6 bases had no gene match.